This T cell receptor beta chain derives from a study of blood T cell repertoires in COVID-19. Method: immunoSEQ multiplex PCR; TCRdb's copy keeps in-frame clones and lacks some. The table has around 270,000 clones, more than 85% seen once; the top ten hold just over 2.5%. CDR3 length: 13 residues. Germline-derived CDR1 and CDR2 are MNHEY and SMNVEV (reference sequence). V dropped 2 bases and J dropped 3 bases, with 7 bases sitting between them. Sequencing was performed on peripheral blood. The TCR originated in a person in their late teens or twenties with COVID-19, enrolled during active disease. The V gene is TRBV27, the J gene TRBJ2-5; D is possibly TRBD2 (6 bases). The CDR3 spells CASSLGGKETQYF. As DNA, the CDR3 is TGTGCCAGCAGTTTAGGCGGGAAAGAGACCCAGTACTTC.